This TCR beta chain was found in a study of T cells in Graves' hyperthyroidism and ophthalmopathy. TCR beta CDR3 region amplification was performed from RNA transcripts. HTBI primers were employed in a first-round RT-PCR of the TCR CDR3. TCRdb re-called the multiplex PCR reads through MiXCR, storing one row per CDR3 protein. The sample lists fewer than 700,000 distinct CDR3 sequences, around 15% seen once, with over 3.5% in the top ten. V lost 2 bases to trimming and J lost 5 bases; unmatched junction nucleotides: 6. Germline V CDR1 and CDR2: LNHDA, SQIVND (reference sequence). CDR3 length: 15 amino acids.

The chain is built from TRBV19 and TRBJ2-5, with TRBD2 matching over 9 bases. The receptor was derived from a young woman with Graves' hyperthyroidism. Source material: blood. The CDR3 region is CASSITAGGSETQYF. The CDR3 nucleotides read TGTGCCAGTAGTATAACAGCGGGAGGTTCTGAGACCCAGTACTTC.